The clone carrying this T cell receptor beta chain has a handful of counts. What it binds is not known. The source of the sample is a study of regulatory T cells in long-lasting Graves disease. Study results and caveats: Patients with persistent Graves' had lower TCR diversity than newly diagnosed patients.

To make TCR beta libraries, researchers used iRepertoire HTBI primers and Arm-PCR of CDR3 regions. TCRdb called the multiplex PCR reads again in MiXCR, with one record for every CDR3 protein. The sample holds some 340,000 distinct CDR3 sequences, approximately 12% seen once. Noted time point: newly diagnosed GD, antithyroid drugs for less than 3 months. There was RNA extracted from PBMCs, and the TCR library was made from it. Germline V gene data show CDR1 as KGHSH and CDR2 as LQKENI. V dropped 3 bases and J dropped 3; count of bases not matched to a gene: 25. This CDR3 region has 22 residues. The sample was also reused in another study, on T cells in Graves' hyperthyroidism and ophthalmopathy. Per that study: The HTBI primer set was used in a first-round RT-PCR of the TCR CDR3. Peripheral blood also featured most of the thyroid clonotypes expanded above 0.001.

This material consisted of peripheral blood mononuclear cells (PBMCs), taken at new diagnosis, from a patient treated with antithyroid drugs. The chain joins TRBV18 to TRBJ2-7; 11 nucleotides agree with TRBD2. The source is a woman aged 18-35 years with Graves disease. Here the CDR3 DNA reads TGTGCCAGCTCACCGACAGGGGTCCTTTTATGGGCTAGCGGGGGGCGAAACTACGAGCAGTACGTC. Protein sequence: CASSPTGVLLWASGGRNYEQYV.